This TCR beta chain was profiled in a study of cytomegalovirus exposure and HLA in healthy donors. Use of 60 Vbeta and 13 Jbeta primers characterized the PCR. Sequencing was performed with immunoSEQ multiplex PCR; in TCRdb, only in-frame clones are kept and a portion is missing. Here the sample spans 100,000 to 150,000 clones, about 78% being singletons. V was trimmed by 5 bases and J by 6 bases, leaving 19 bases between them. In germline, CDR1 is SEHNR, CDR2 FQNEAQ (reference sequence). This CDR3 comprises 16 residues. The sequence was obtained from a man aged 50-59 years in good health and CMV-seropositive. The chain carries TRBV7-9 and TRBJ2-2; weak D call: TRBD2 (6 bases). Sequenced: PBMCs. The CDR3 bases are TGTGCCAGCAGCACCTGGGGTAGCGGTGGGGCCGGGGAGCTGTTTTTT. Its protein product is CASSTWGSGGAGELFF.